The rows below give T cell receptor beta chains drawn from one sample of a study of human T cells and chemical hapten exposure. TCRdb re-derived calls from the RACE reads in MiXCR, one entry per CDR3 protein. Among 99,000 or so distinct CDR3 sequences, approximately 36% were seen once, and the ten largest hold less than 3%. This material consisted of whole blood, taken in connection with sensitization to the hapten diphenylcyclopropenone (DPC). These receptors were obtained from a man aged 35-49 years with alopecia areata. Some clones in this sample may be carry-over from other donors' samples. Both conserved end residues are part of each CDR3.

V: TRBV4-2
CDR3: CASSQDTFTDTQYF

V: TRBV6-1
CDR3: CASSVRRQDTDTQYF

V: TRBV13
CDR3: CASSFTLDRGSGNTIYF

V: TRBV24-1
CDR3: CATSEENGLTLSTDTQYF

V: TRBV7-2
CDR3: CASSPTESFYNEQFF

V: TRBV20-1
CDR3: CSARDTGHSLFEQFF

V: TRBV5-1
CDR3: CASSFYVEETQYF

V: TRBV2
CDR3: CASSETDYLFLFF

V: TRBV7-6
CDR3: CASSSAGTGVAETQYF

V: TRBV12-3/TRBV12-4
CDR3: CASRHRGQGSGDEQFF

V: TRBV7-6
CDR3: CASSSPPGQETQYF

V: TRBV7-9
CDR3: CASSLGGRSRNTIYF

V: TRBV6-2/TRBV6-3
CDR3: CASSYDPGRGLGELFF

V: TRBV12-3/TRBV12-4
CDR3: CASRRRGLAYNEQFF

V: TRBV7-2
CDR3: CASSMNSGANVLTF

V: TRBV29-1
CDR3: CSVAVGLAFTDTQYF

V: TRBV3-1
CDR3: CASSQEGLAGENEQFF

V: TRBV28
CDR3: CSSSSQNQPQHF

V: TRBV6-6
CDR3: CASSYARGTADTQYF

V: TRBV12-3/TRBV12-4
CDR3: CASSRTSGATKNIQYF

V: TRBV20-1
CDR3: CSATTREQETQYF

V: TRBV7-9
CDR3: CASSPSGRRADTQYF

V: TRBV29-1
CDR3: CSANRQGNTEAFF

V: TRBV12-3/TRBV12-4
CDR3: CASSLEPHTQYF

V: TRBV12-3/TRBV12-4
CDR3: CASSLSGTGGNGYTF

V: TRBV29-1
CDR3: CSVWGQETQYF

V: TRBV7-3
CDR3: CASSLLQGYTGELFF